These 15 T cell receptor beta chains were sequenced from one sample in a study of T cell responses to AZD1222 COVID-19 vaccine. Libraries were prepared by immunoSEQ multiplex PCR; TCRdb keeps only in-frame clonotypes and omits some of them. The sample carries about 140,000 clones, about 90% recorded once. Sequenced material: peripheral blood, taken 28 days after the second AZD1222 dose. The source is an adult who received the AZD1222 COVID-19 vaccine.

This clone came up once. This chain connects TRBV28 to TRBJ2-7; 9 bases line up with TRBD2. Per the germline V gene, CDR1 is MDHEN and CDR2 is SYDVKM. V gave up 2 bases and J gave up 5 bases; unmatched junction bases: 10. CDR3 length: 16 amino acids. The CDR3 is CASSLGGRALGHEQYF. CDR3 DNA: TGTGCCAGCAGTTTAGGCGGGAGGGCCCTCGGCCACGAGCAGTACTTC.

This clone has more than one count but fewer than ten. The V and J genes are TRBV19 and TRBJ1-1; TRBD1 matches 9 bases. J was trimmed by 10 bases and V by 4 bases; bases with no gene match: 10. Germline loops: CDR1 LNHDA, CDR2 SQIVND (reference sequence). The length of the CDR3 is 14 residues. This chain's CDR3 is CASSTDGQGRTAFF. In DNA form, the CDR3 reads TGTGCCAGTAGTACAGACGGACAGGGGCGCACAGCTTTCTTT.

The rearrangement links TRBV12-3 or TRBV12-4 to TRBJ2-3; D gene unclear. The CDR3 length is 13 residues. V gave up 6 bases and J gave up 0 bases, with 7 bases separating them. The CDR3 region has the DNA TGTGCCAGCAGCTCACAGAGCACAGATACGCAGTATTTT. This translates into CASSSQSTDTQYF.

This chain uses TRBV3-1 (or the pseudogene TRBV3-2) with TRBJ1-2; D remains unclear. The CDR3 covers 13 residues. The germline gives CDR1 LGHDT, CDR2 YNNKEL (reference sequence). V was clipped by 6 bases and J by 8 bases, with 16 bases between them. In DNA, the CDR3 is TGTGCCAGCAGTGGCTATGCTCCTCGGGGCTACACCTTC. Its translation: CASSGYAPRGYTF.

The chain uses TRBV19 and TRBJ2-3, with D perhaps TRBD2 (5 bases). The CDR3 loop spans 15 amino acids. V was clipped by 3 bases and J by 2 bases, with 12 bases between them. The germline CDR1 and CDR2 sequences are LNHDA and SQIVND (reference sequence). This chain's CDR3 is CASSIGSTITDTQYF. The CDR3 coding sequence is TGTGCCAGTAGTATTGGATCGACTATCACAGATACGCAGTATTTT.

CDR3 region: CASSEQGRNTIYF. CDR3 nucleotide sequence: TGCGCCAGCAGTGAACAGGGGCGAAACACCATATATTTT. This sequence joins TRBV10-1 and TRBJ1-3, with 7 bases identical to TRBD1. CDR1 WNHNN and CDR2 SYGVQD come from the germline V gene (reference sequence). Germline trimming cut 3 bases from V and 5 bases from J; bases unmatched to any gene: 1. There are 13 residues in the CDR3.

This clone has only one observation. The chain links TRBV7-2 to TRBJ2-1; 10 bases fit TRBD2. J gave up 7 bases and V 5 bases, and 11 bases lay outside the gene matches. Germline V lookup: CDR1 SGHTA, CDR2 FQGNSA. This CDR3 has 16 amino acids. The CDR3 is CASSISGRARGNEQFF. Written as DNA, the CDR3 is TGTGCCAGCAGCATCAGCGGGAGGGCTCGGGGAAATGAGCAGTTCTTC.

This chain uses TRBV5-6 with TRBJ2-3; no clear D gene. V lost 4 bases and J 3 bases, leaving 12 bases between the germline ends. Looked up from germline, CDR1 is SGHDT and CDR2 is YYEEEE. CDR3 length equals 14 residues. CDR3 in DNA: TGTGCCAGCAGCCAAGGAGCAGCGACAGATACGCAGTATTTT. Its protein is CASSQGAATDTQYF. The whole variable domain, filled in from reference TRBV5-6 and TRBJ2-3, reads DAGVTQSPTHLIKTRGQQVTLRCSPKSGHDTVSWYQQALGQGPQFIFQYYEEEERQRGNFPDRFSGHQFPNYSSELNVNALLLGDSALYLCASSQGAATDTQYFGPGTRLTVL.

CDR3 loop: CASSFGRGQYF. CDR3 DNA sequence: TGTGCCAGCAGTTTCGGCAGGGGGCAGTACTTC. V usage is TRBV12-3 or TRBV12-4 and J usage is TRBJ2-5; 7 nucleotides match TRBD1. CDR3 length: 11 amino acids. The V gene end was trimmed by 3 bases and the J gene end by 11 bases; junction bases not matched to a gene: 3.

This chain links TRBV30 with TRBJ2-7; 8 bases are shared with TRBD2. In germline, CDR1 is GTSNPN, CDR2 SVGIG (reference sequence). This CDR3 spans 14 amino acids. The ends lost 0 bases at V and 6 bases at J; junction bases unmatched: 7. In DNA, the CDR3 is TGTGCCTGGAGTGTTGCGGGGGGAGTAGGCGAGCAGTACTTC. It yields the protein CAWSVAGGVGEQYF. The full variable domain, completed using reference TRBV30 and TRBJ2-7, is SQTIHQWPATLVQPVGSPLSLECTVEGTSNPNLYWYRQAAGRGLQLLFYSVGIGQISSEVPQNLSASRPQDRQFILSSKKLLLSDSGFYLCAWSVAGGVGEQYFGPGTRLTVT.

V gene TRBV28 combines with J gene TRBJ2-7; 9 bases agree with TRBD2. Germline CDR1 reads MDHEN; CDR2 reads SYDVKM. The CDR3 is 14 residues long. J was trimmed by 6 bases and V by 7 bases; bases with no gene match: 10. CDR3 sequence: CASTLPGLASEQYF. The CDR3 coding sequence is TGTGCCAGCACCCTACCGGGACTAGCTAGCGAGCAGTACTTC.

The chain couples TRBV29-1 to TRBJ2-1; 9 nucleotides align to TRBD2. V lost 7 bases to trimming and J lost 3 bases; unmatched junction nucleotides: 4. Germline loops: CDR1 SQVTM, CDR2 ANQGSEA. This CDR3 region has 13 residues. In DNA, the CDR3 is TGCAGCGCCTTAGCGGGAGTCTACAATGAGCAGTTCTTC. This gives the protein CSALAGVYNEQFF.

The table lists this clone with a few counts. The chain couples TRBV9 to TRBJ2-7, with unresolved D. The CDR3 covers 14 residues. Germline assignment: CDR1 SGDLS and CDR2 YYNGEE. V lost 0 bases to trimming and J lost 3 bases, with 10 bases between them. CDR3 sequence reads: CASSVDLHNYEQYF. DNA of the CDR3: TGTGCCAGCAGCGTAGACCTACATAACTACGAGCAGTACTTC.

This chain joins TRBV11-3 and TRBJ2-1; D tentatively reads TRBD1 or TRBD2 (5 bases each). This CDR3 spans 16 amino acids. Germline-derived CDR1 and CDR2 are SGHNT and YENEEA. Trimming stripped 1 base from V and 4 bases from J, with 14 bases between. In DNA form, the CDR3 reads TGTGCCAGCAGCTTAGGCCGGGACCTAAGGTACAATGAGCAGTTCTTC. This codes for CASSLGRDLRYNEQFF.

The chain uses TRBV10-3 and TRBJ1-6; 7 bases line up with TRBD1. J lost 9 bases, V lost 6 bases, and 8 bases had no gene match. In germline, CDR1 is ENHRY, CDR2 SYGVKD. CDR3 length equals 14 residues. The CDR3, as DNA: TGTGCCATCAGGGGTGACAGGGTGAGTTCACCCCTCCACTTT. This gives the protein CAIRGDRVSSPLHF.